This TCR beta chain was captured by sequencing in a study of T cells in Graves' hyperthyroidism and ophthalmopathy. Broader study findings: Ophthalmopathy and stable hyperthyroidism were told apart by a 13 V-J model. Progression to ophthalmopathy was predicted a median of 6.5 months early. Most clonotypes expanded in the thyroid (above 0.001) were also present in blood.

This clonotype was counted a few times. Its antigen is undetermined. Amplification of TCR beta CDR3 regions was performed using RNA transcripts as template. HTBI primers were the set used in a first-round RT-PCR of the TCR CDR3. TCRdb passed the multiplex PCR reads through MiXCR, listing each CDR3 protein once. The sample consists of around 420,000 distinct CDR3 sequences, about a sixth of them appearing once. Each 10 ml fresh peripheral blood draw supplied the PBMCs. Germline-derived CDR1 and CDR2 are LNHDA and SQIVND (reference sequence). The junction had 6 bases not matched to a gene; V was cut back by 6 bases and J by 2 bases. This CDR3 contains 15 residues.

This chain connects TRBV19 to TRBJ2-1, with 8 bases matching TRBD1. The sample consisted of blood. The clonotype originates from a woman aged 18-29 years with Graves' hyperthyroidism. CDR3 DNA sequence: TGTGCCAGTAGACACAGACAGGGGACCTACAATGAGCAGTTCTTC. Residues: CASRHRQGTYNEQFF.